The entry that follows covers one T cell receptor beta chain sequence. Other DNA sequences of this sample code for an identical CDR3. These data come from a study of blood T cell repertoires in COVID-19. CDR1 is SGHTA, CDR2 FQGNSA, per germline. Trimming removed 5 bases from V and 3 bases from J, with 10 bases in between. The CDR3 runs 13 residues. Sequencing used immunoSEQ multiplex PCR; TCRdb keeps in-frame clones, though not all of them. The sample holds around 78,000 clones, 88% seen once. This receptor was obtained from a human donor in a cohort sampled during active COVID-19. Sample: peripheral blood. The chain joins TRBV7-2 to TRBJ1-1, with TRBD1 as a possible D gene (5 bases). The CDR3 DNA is TGTGCCAGCAGCCCGCAGGGATACACTGAAGCTTTCTTT. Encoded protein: CASSPQGYTEAFF.